These 23 T cell receptor beta chains share one sample of origin, sequenced in a study of blood T cell repertoires in COVID-19. Assay: immunoSEQ multiplex PCR; the TCRdb copy retains only in-frame clones and omits some. In the table there are roughly 250,000 clones, 80% to 85% of which are singletons. Sequencing used peripheral blood. Receptor source: a man aged 50-59 years with active or convalescent COVID-19.

This chain connects TRBV12-3 or TRBV12-4 to TRBJ2-7; 11 bases are shared with TRBD2. Unmatched junction bases numbered 4, after V lost 5 bases and J lost 7 bases. CDR3 length equals 13 residues. CDR3 amino acids: CASSALAGGEQYF. CDR3 nucleotides: TGTGCCAGCAGTGCTCTAGCGGGGGGAGAGCAGTACTTC.

V gene TRBV30 combines with J gene TRBJ2-5; a weak D match, TRBD2 (6 bases). The CDR3 has 18 amino acids. Trimming shortened V by 2 bases and J by 4 bases, and 26 bases separated the two germline ends. Per the germline V gene, CDR1 is GTSNPN and CDR2 is SVGIG (reference sequence). CDR3 sequence: CAWSTEAGWKSGVETQYF. CDR3 in DNA: TGTGCCTGGAGTACAGAGGCGGGGTGGAAATCTGGGGTAGAGACCCAGTACTTC.

This clone came up a few times. As DNA, the CDR3 is TGTGCCACCAGCAAGGACAGGCACGAGCAGTACTTC. It specifies CATSKDRHEQYF. The V call is TRBV15, the J call TRBJ2-7, with 7 bases identical to TRBD1. J gave up 5 bases and V 4 bases, and 2 bases lay outside the gene matches. CDR3 length equals 12 residues. Looked up from germline, CDR1 is LNHNV and CDR2 is YYDKDF (reference sequence).

For the CDR3, the DNA is TGTGCCAGCACCCGAGGACTAGCGAGCTCCTACGAGCAGTACTTC. It encodes CASTRGLASSYEQYF. The chain recombines TRBV2 with TRBJ2-7; 9 bases fit TRBD2. The CDR3 is 15 amino acids. Per germline, CDR1 SNHLY and CDR2 FYNNEI. V gave up 7 bases and J gave up 0 bases; unmatched junction bases: 7.

The chain joins TRBV25-1 to TRBJ2-2, with D uncertain. V was pared by 8 bases and J by 7 bases, with 8 bases between. The CDR3 runs to 11 residues. CDR1 and CDR2 from the germline V gene are MGHDK and SYGVNS. CDR3 nucleotides: TGTGCCAGCGGCTTTGGCGGGGAGCTGTTTTTT. This sequence encodes CASGFGGELFF.

This chain links TRBV7-2 with TRBJ2-3, with 7 nucleotides matching TRBD2. J lost 8 bases, V lost 5 bases, and 13 bases had no gene match. The CDR3 runs to 15 residues. Germline V CDR1 and CDR2: SGHTA, FQGNSA. CDR3 region: CASSPGLPLQGTQYF. The CDR3 nucleotides are TGTGCCAGCAGCCCGGGACTACCGCTCCAAGGTACGCAGTATTTT.

CDR3 protein: CSVELRNRGYEQYF. Here the CDR3 DNA reads TGCAGCGTTGAATTACGGAACAGGGGCTACGAGCAGTACTTC. This chain joins TRBV29-1 and TRBJ2-7, with TRBD1 matching 7 bases. With 2 bases clipped from V and 3 bases from J, the junction kept 7 bases outside the gene matches. The CDR3 is 14 amino acids. Looked up from germline, CDR1 is SQVTM and CDR2 is ANQGSEA.

The rearrangement joins TRBV6-5 to TRBJ2-1, with 7 bases aligning to TRBD2. Unmatched junction bases numbered 11, after V lost 6 bases and J lost 6 bases. This CDR3 comprises 15 residues. CDR1 is MNHEY, CDR2 SVGAGI, per germline. The CDR3 here is CASRMTGGKGNEQFF. In DNA form, the CDR3 reads TGTGCCAGCAGAATGACGGGGGGAAAGGGCAATGAGCAGTTCTTC.

The V call is TRBV20-1, the J call TRBJ2-7; maybe TRBD2 (6 bases). The CDR3 has 11 amino acids. Trimming stripped 3 bases from V and 5 bases from J, with 8 bases between. Germline assignment: CDR1 DFQATT and CDR2 SNEGSKA (reference sequence). CDR3 sequence (DNA): TGCAGTGCTAGGTGGGGGGACGAGCAGTACTTC. Translated, it gives CSARWGDEQYF.

This chain connects TRBV5-1 to TRBJ1-6; 7 bases match TRBD1. The V segment lost 4 bases and the J segment 5 bases; nucleotides outside the gene matches: 12. The CDR3 is made up of 17 amino acids. Germline V lookup: CDR1 SGHRS, CDR2 YFSETQ. CDR3 nucleotide sequence: TGCGCCAGCAGCCACTCCCCCGGGACAGCTAATAATTCACCCCTCCACTTT. This codes for CASSHSPGTANNSPLHF.

This chain's CDR3 is CASSPGGGQPQHF. The CDR3 DNA reads TGCGCCAGCAGCCCCGGGGGTGGTCAGCCCCAGCATTTT. The chain is built from TRBV5-1 and TRBJ1-5; a possible D gene is TRBD1 (5 bases). V lost 4 bases and J lost 6, with 11 bases in between. In germline, CDR1 is SGHRS, CDR2 YFSETQ. The CDR3 runs 13 residues. Full variable domain (remainder filled in from reference TRBV5-1 and TRBJ1-5): KAGVTQTPRYLIKTRGQQVTLSCSPISGHRSVSWYQQTPGQGLQFLFEYFSETQRNKGNFPGRFSGRQFSNSRSEMNVSTLELGDSALYLCASSPGGGQPQHFGDGTRLSIL.

The CDR3 region is CSVLGQGPTEAFF. CDR3 nucleotide sequence: TGCAGCGTTCTGGGGCAGGGCCCCACTGAAGCTTTCTTT. This sequence joins TRBV29-1 and TRBJ1-1; TRBD1 is a possible D gene (5 bases). Germline V gene data show CDR1 as SQVTM and CDR2 as ANQGSEA. This CDR3 has 13 residues. Trimming took 5 bases from V and 4 from J, leaving 14 bases between them.

V gene TRBV18 combines with J gene TRBJ1-1, with a weak D call TRBD1 (5 bases). This CDR3 has 15 residues. V lost 1 base to trimming and J lost 1 base, with 10 bases between them. Germline CDR1 is KGHSH and CDR2 is LQKENI. In DNA, the CDR3 is TGTGCCAGCTCACCACTCAGCGACAGGAACACTGAAGCTTTCTTT. This encodes CASSPLSDRNTEAFF.

The V and J genes are TRBV5-5 and TRBJ1-2, with no clear D. The CDR3 totals 14 residues. CDR1 is SGHKS and CDR2 is YYEKEE in the germline V gene (reference sequence). V lost 6 bases to trimming and J lost 2 bases, with 14 bases between them. For the CDR3, the DNA is TGTGCCAGCACCGAGGGATTTTCGAACTATGGCTACACCTTC. Translated, it gives CASTEGFSNYGYTF. The full variable domain, rest sourced from reference TRBV5-5 and TRBJ1-2, is DAGVTQSPTHLIKTRGQQVTLRCSPISGHKSVSWYQQVLGQGPQFIFQYYEKEERGRGNFPDRFSARQFPNYSSELNVNALLLGDSALYLCASTEGFSNYGYTFGSGTRLTVV.

The rearrangement links TRBV6-2 or TRBV6-3 to TRBJ2-1, with 12 bases fitting TRBD2. With 5 bases clipped from V and 3 bases from J, the junction kept 5 bases outside the gene matches. The V gene's germline CDR1 is MNHEY and CDR2 SVGEGT. This CDR3 has 16 amino acids. This chain's CDR3 is CASSPGTSGFYNEQFF. The CDR3 region has the DNA TGTGCCAGCAGTCCCGGGACTAGCGGGTTCTACAATGAGCAGTTCTTC.

This clone was seen a handful of times. The chain employs TRBV21-1 and TRBJ1-2; the table names TRBD1, a call not compared with the DNA. TRBV21-1 corresponds to a pseudogene. The CDR3 contains 17 residues. CDR3 nucleotide sequence: TGTGCCAGCAGCAAAGCGACCCACAGGGGCTTAGAGTATGGCTACACCTTC. Its protein is CASSKATHRGLEYGYTF.

The gene calls are TRBV10-1 and TRBJ2-7, with TRBD2 matching over 12 bases. The CDR3 runs 15 residues. Germline V gene data show CDR1 as WNHNN and CDR2 as SYGVQD (reference sequence). J gave up 7 bases and V 4 bases, and 8 bases lay outside the gene matches. CDR3 sequence (DNA): TGCGCCAGCAGTGTACCCCGGACTAGCGGGGTGGAGCAGTACTTC. It is translated as CASSVPRTSGVEQYF.

This clone was detected only a few times. V usage is TRBV28 and J usage is TRBJ1-3; 11 bases are shared with TRBD1. Germline CDR1 MDHEN, CDR2 SYDVKM. J gave up 3 bases and V 7 bases, and 5 bases lay outside the gene matches. CDR3 length equals 15 residues. The CDR3 nucleotides are TGTGCCAGCACCCGGGACAGGGGGTTTGGAAACACCATATATTTT. This codes for CASTRDRGFGNTIYF.

The DNA of the CDR3 is TGTGCCAGCGGGGCCGGGGGGCCGAACACCGGGGAGCTGTTTTTT. Residues: CASGAGGPNTGELFF. J is TRBJ2-2 and V is TRBV11-3; a possible D gene is TRBD2 (7 bases). Trimming removed 8 bases from V and 0 bases from J, with 13 bases in between. From germline, CDR1 is SGHNT and CDR2 YENEEA. This CDR3 region has 15 residues.

V gene TRBV3-1 (or the pseudogene TRBV3-2) combines with J gene TRBJ1-6, with 9 bases identical to TRBD1. CDR1 and CDR2 from the germline V gene are LGHDT and YNNKEL (reference sequence). The CDR3 runs to 15 residues. The V and J ends lost 0 bases and 9 bases, in that order; junction bases with no gene match: 3. Here the CDR3 DNA reads TGTGCCAGCAGCCAAGATCGGGACAGGGCTTCACCCCTCCACTTT. Protein: CASSQDRDRASPLHF.

The rearrangement joins TRBV25-1 to TRBJ1-2, with D tentatively TRBD1 (6 bases). CDR3 length equals 15 residues. Germline CDR1 reads MGHDK; CDR2 reads SYGVNS. The ends were cut back, 6 bases at V and 6 bases at J, with 20 bases in the middle. The CDR3 DNA follows: TGTGCCAGCAGGGGAAGGGGGGGCTTAAAGGATGGCTACACCTTC. Protein: CASRGRGGLKDGYTF.

The V gene is TRBV7-9, the J gene TRBJ2-2, with 8 nucleotides matching TRBD2. The V gene's germline CDR1 is SEHNR and CDR2 FQNEAQ (reference sequence). Losses at the gene ends were 5 bases for V and 4 bases for J; bases not matched to a gene: 18. The CDR3 covers 19 residues. For the CDR3, the DNA is TGTGCCAGCAGCACTCGGGGGACTCGCGGGGGGCTGTTCACCGGGGAGCTGTTTTTT. Its protein product is CASSTRGTRGGLFTGELFF.

Only a few counts were recorded for this clone. The chain is built from TRBV19 and TRBJ2-7; D is possibly TRBD2 (6 bases). This CDR3 spans 16 amino acids. V was trimmed by 0 bases and J by 6 bases, leaving 18 bases between them. Germline V gives CDR1 LNHDA, CDR2 SQIVND (reference sequence). The CDR3: CASSIDLTAGPGEQYF. DNA for the CDR3: TGTGCCAGTAGTATAGATCTAACGGCGGGACCGGGCGAGCAGTACTTC.